This TCR beta chain was documented in a study of T cell changes during pregnancy in multiple sclerosis. The germline V gene encodes CDR1 SGDLS and CDR2 YYNGEE. V was pared by 0 bases and J by 5 bases, with 12 bases between. The CDR3 is made up of 14 amino acids. The repertoire was sequenced with immunoSEQ multiplex PCR; TCRdb's copy has only in-frame clones and lacks some. The sample lists around 96,000 clones, 90% to 95% occurring once. The V call is TRBV9, the J call TRBJ2-7; no reliable D call. The source is a female donor in good health, enrolled as a control in a pregnancy study. The sample here was peripheral blood, taken after pregnancy. In nucleotides, the CDR3 is TGTGCCAGCAGCGTAGCTACGTGGTCTAACGAGCAGTACTTC. Protein sequence: CASSVATWSNEQYF. Looking up the rest from reference TRBV9 and TRBJ2-7 gives the full variable domain: DSGVTQTPKHLITATGQRVTLRCSPRSGDLSVYWYQQSLDQGLQFLIQYYNGEERAKGNILERFSAQQFPDLHSELNLSSLELGDSALYFCASSVATWSNEQYFGPGTRLTVT.